Listed here is a single T cell receptor (beta chain). The antigen remains unidentified. Looked up from germline, CDR1 is MNHNY and CDR2 is SVGAGI (reference sequence). CDR3 length: 14 amino acids. V lost 11 bases and J lost 2; bases outside the gene matches: 7. These data originate in a study of cytomegalovirus exposure and HLA in healthy donors. Broader study findings: Several of the most significant clusters appeared, in a later analysis, to be linked to common viral pathogens. TCR beta chains associated with HLA were, in a later analysis, more clonally expanded than equally common others. Across donors, most TCRs were seen rarely, yet some public ones were widespread.

Primers: 60 Vbeta forward and 13 Jbeta reverse. Libraries were prepared by immunoSEQ multiplex PCR; TCRdb keeps only in-frame clonotypes and omits some of them. Here the sample spans over 150,000 clones, roughly 80% being singletons. The receptor was derived from a man aged 50 to 59 in good health and CMV-seropositive. The sequenced sample consisted of PBMCs. The chain couples TRBV6-6 to TRBJ2-5; 11 positions match TRBD2. CDR3 bases: TGTGCCGGCACTAGCGGGGGAGCACAAGAGACCCAGTACTTC. Residues: CAGTSGGAQETQYF.